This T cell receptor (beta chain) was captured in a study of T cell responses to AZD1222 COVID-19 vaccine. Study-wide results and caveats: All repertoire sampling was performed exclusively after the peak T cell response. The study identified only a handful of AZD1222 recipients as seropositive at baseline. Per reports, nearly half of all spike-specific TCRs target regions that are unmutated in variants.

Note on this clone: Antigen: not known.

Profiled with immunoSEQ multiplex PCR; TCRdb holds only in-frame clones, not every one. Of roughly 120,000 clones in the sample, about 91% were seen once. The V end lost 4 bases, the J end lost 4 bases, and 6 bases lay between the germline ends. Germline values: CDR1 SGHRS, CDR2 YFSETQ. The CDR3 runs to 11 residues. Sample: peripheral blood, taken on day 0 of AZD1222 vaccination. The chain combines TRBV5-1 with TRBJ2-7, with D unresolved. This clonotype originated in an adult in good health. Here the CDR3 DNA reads TGCGCCAGCAGCCCTGGGTACGAGCAGTACTTC. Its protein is CASSPGYEQYF.